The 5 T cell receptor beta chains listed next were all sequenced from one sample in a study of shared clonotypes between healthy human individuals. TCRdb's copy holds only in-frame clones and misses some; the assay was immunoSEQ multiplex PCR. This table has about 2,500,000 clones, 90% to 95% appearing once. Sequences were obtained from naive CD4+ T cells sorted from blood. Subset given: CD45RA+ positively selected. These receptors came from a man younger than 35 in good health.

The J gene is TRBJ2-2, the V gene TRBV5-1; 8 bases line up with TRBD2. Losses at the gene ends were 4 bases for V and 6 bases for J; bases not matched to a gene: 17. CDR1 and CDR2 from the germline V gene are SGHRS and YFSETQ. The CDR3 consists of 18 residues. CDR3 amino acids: CASSIDPAEAGESGELFF. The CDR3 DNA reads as TGCGCCAGCAGCATTGACCCAGCCGAAGCGGGGGAGTCCGGGGAGCTGTTTTTT.

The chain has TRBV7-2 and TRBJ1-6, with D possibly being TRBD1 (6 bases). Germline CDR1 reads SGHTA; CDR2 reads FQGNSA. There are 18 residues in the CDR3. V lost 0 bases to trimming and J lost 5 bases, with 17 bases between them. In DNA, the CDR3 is TGTGCCAGCAGCTTAGCGTCTCGGGGGGCGAATAATAATTCACCCCTCCACTTT. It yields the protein CASSLASRGANNNSPLHF. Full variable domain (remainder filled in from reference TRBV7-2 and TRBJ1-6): GAGVSQSPSNKVTEKGKDVELRCDPISGHTALYWYRQSLGQGLEFLIYFQGNSAPDKSGLPSDRFSAERTGGSVSTLTIQRTQQEDSAVYLCASSLASRGANNNSPLHFGNGTRLTVT.

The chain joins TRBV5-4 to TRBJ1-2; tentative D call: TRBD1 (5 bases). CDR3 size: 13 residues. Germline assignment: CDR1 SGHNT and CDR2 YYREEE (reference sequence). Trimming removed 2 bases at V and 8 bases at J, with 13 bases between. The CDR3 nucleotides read TGTGCCAGCAGCTTTACGGGGGACCGGGGCTACACCTTC. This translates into CASSFTGDRGYTF.

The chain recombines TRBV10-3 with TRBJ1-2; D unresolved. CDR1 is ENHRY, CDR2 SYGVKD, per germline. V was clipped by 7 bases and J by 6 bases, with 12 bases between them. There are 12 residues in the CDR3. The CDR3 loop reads CAITDGRDGYTF. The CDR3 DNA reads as TGTGCCATCACGGATGGGCGCGATGGCTACACCTTC.

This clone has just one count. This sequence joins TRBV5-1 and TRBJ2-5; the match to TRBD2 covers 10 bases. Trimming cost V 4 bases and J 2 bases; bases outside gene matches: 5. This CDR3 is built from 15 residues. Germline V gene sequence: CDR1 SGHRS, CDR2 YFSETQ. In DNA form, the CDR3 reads TGCGCCAGCAGCATTGGACTAGCGGAACAAGAGACCCAGTACTTC. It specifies CASSIGLAEQETQYF. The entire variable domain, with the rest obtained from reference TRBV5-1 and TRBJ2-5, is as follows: KAGVTQTPRYLIKTRGQQVTLSCSPISGHRSVSWYQQTPGQGLQFLFEYFSETQRNKGNFPGRFSGRQFSNSRSEMNVSTLELGDSALYLCASSIGLAEQETQYFGPGTRLLVL.